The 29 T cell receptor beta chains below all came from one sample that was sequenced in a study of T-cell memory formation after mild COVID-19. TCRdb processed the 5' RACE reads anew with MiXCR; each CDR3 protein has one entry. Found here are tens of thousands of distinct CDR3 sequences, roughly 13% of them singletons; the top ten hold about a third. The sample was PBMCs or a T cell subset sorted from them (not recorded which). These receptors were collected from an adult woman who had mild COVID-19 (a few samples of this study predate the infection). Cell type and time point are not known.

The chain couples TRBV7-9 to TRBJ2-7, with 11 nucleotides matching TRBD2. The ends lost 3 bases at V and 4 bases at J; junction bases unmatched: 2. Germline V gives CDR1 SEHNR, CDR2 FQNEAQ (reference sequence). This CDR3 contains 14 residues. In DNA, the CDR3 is TGTGCCAGCAGCTTTACTAGCGGGGGTTACGAGCAGTACTTC. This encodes CASSFTSGGYEQYF.

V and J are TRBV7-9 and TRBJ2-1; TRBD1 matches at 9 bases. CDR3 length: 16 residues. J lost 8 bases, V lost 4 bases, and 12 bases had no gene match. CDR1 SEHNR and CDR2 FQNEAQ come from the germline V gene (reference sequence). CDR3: CASSSSTGTGFYEQFF. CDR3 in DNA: TGTGCCAGCAGCTCGTCTACCGGGACAGGGTTCTATGAGCAGTTCTTC. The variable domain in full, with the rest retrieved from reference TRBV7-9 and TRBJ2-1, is DTGVSQNPRHKITKRGQNVTFRCDPISEHNRLYWYRQTLGQGPEFLTYFQNEAQLEKSRLLSDRFSAERPKGSFSTLEIQRTEQGDSAMYLCASSSSTGTGFYEQFFGPGTRLTVL.

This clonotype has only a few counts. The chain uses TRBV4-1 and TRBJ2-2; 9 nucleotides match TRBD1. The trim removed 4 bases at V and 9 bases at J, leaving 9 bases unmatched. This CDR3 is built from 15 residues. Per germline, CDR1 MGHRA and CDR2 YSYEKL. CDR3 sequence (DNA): TGCGCCAGCAGCCGCCGGACAGGGGACTACCGGGAGCTGTTTTTT. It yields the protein CASSRRTGDYRELFF.

In DNA, the CDR3 is TGTGCCAGCAGTTTCGGTGGGACGTCCGGCTACACCTTC. Its translation: CASSFGGTSGYTF. This chain connects TRBV27 to TRBJ1-2; D perhaps matches TRBD1 (5 bases). The V gene's germline CDR1 is MNHEY and CDR2 SMNVEV (reference sequence). Trimming stripped 3 bases from V and 8 bases from J, with 13 bases between. The CDR3 contains 13 residues.

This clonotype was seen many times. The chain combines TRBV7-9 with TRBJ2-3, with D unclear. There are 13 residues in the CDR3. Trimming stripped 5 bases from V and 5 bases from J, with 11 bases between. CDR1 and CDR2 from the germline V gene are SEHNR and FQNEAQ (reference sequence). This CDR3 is CASSPPEEDTQYF. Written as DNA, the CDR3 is TGTGCCAGCAGCCCCCCCGAGGAAGATACGCAGTATTTT.

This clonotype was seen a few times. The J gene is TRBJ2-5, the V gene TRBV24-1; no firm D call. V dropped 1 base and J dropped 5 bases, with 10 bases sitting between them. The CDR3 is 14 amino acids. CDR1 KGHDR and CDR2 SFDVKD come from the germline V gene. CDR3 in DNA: TGTGCCACCAGTGATTTCCGGCAGCTGGAGACCCAGTACTTC. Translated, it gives CATSDFRQLETQYF.

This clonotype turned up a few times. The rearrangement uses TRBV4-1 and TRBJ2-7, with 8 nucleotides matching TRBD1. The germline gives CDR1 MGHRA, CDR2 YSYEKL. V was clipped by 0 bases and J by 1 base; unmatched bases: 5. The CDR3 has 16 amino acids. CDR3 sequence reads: CASSQDWDRSSYEQYF. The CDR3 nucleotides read TGCGCCAGCAGCCAAGATTGGGACAGGAGTTCCTACGAGCAGTACTTC.

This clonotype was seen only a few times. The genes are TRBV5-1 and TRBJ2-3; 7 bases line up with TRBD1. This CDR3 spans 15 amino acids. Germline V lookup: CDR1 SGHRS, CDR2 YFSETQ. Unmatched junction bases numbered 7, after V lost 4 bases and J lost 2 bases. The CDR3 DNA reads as TGCGCCAGCAGCCAACGGGACAGTATCACAGATACGCAGTATTTT. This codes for CASSQRDSITDTQYF.

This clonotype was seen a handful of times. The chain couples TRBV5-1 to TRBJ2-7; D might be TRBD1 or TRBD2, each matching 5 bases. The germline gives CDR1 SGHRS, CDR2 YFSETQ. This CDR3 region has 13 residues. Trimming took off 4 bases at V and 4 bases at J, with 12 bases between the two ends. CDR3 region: CASSTGTGYEQYF. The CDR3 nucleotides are TGCGCCAGCAGCACCGGGACGGGGTACGAGCAGTACTTC.

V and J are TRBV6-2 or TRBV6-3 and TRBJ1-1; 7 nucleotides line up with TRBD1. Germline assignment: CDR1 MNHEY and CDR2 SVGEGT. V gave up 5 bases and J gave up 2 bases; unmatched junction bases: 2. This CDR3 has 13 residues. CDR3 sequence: CASSGTVNTEAFF. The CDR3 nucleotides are TGTGCCAGCAGTGGGACAGTCAACACTGAAGCTTTCTTT.

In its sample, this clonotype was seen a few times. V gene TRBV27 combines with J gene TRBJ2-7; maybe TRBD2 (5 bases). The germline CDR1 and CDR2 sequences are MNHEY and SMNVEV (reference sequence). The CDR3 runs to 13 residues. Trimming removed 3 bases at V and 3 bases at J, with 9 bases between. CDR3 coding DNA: TGTGCCAGCAGTTTTAACGGGAACTACGAGCAGTACTTC. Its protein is CASSFNGNYEQYF.

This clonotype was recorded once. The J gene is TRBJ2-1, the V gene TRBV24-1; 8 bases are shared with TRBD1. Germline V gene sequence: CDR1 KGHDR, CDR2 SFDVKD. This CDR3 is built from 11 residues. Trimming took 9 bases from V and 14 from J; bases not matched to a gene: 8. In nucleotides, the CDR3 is TGTGCCACCTATATCCCGGGACAGGAGTTCTTC. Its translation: CATYIPGQEFF.

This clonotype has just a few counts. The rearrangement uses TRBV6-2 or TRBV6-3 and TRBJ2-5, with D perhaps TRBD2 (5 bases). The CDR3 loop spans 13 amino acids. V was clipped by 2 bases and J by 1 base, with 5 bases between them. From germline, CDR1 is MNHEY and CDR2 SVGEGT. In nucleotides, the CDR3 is TGTGCCAGCAGTTACCTAGCCCAAGAGACCCAGTACTTC. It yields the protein CASSYLAQETQYF.

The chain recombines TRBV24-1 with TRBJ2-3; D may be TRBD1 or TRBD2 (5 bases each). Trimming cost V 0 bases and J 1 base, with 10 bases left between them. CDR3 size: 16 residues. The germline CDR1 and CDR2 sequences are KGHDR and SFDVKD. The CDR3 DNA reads TGTGCCACCAGTGATTTGTCCGGGGCCGGCACAGATACGCAGTATTTT. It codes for CATSDLSGAGTDTQYF.

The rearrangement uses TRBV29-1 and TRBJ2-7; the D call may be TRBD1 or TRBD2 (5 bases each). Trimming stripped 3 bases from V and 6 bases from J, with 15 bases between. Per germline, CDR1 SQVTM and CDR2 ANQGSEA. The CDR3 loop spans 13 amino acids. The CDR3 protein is CSVEWQKGTEQYF. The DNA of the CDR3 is TGCAGCGTTGAGTGGCAAAAAGGGACCGAGCAGTACTTC.

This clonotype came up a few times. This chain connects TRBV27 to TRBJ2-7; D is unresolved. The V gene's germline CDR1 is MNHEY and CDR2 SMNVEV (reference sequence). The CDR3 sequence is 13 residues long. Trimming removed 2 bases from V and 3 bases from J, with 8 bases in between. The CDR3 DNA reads TGTGCCAGCAGTTTAGACCCGGGCTACGAGCAGTACTTC. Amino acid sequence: CASSLDPGYEQYF.

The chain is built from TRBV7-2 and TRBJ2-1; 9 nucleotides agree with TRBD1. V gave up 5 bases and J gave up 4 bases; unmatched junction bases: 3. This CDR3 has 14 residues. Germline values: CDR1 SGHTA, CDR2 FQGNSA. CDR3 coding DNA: TGTGCCAGCAGCCGCGGGACAGGGTACAATGAGCAGTTCTTC. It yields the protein CASSRGTGYNEQFF.

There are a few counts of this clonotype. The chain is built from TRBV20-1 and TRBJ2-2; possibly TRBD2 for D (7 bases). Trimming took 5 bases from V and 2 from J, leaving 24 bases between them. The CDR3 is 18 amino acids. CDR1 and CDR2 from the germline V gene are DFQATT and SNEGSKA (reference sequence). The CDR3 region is CSAEIRSRGRLNTGELFF. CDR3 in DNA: TGCAGTGCTGAAATACGATCGCGGGGGCGCCTCAACACCGGGGAGCTGTTTTTT.

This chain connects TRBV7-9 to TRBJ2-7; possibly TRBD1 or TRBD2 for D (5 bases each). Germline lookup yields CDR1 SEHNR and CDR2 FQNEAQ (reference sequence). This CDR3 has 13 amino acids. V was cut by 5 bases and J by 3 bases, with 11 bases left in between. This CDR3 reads CASSPGQVYEQYF. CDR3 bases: TGTGCCAGCAGCCCGGGGCAGGTCTACGAGCAGTACTTC.

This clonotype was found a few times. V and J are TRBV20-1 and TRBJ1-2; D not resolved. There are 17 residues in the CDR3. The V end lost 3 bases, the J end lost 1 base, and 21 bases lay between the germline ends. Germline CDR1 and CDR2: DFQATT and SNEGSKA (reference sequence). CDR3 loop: CSARSQKSGGLNYGYTF. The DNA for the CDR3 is TGCAGTGCTAGGTCGCAAAAGTCGGGTGGCCTTAACTATGGCTACACCTTC.

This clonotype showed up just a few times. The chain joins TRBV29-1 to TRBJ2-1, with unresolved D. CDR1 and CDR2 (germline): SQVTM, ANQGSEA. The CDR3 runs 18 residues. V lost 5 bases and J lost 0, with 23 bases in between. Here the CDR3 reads CSVRPTYGVQSSYNEQFF. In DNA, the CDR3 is TGCAGCGTTCGCCCCACCTATGGCGTTCAGAGCTCCTACAATGAGCAGTTCTTC.

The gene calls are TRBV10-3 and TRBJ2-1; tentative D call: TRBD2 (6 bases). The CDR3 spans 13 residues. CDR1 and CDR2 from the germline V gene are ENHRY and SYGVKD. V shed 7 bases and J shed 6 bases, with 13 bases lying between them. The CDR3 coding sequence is TGTGCCATCACGGGAGCCAGTAGCAATGAGCAGTTCTTC. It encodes CAITGASSNEQFF.

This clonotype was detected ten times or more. CDR3 coding DNA: TGCGCCAGCAGCGTTGGACAGGTTGGCCAAGAGACCCAGTACTTC. It encodes CASSVGQVGQETQYF. V is TRBV5-1 and J is TRBJ2-5; 7 bases match TRBD1. V lost 4 bases to trimming and J lost 1 base; unmatched junction nucleotides: 7. Germline V gives CDR1 SGHRS, CDR2 YFSETQ. The CDR3 runs 15 residues.

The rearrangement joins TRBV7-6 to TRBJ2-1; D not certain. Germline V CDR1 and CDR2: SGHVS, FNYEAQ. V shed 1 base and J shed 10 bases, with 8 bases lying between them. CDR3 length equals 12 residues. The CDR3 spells CASSLEFGEQFF. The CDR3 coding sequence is TGTGCCAGCAGCTTAGAGTTCGGGGAGCAGTTCTTC.

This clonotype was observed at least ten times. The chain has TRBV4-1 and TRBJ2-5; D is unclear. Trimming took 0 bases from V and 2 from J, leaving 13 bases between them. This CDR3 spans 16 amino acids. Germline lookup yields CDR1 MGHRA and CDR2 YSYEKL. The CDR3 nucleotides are TGCGCCAGCAGCCAAGACCCGGGTCGTGGACAAGAGACCCAGTACTTC. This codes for CASSQDPGRGQETQYF.

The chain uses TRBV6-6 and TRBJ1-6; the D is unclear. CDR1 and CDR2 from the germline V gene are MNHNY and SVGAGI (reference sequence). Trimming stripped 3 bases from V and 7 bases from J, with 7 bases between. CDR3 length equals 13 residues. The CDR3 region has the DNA TGTGCCAGCAGTTATCCCTCGAATTCACCCCTCCACTTT. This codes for CASSYPSNSPLHF.

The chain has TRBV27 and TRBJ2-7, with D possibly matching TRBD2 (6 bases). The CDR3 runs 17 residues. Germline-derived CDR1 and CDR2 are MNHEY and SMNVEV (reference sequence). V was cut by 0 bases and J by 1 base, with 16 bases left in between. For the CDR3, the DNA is TGTGCCAGCAGTTTATCAAAGTGGGGGGTCGGGTCCTACGAGCAGTACTTC. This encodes CASSLSKWGVGSYEQYF.

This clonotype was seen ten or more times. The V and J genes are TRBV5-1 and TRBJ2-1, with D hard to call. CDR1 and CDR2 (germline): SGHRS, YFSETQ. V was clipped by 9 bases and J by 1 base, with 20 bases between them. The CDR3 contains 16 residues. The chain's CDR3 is CATKVDGLGSYNEQFF. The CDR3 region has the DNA TGCGCCACCAAGGTTGACGGGCTTGGGTCCTACAATGAGCAGTTCTTC.

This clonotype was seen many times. The CDR3 DNA sequence: TGTGCCAGCAGCTTAGCGACTAGCGGGGGGTACAATGAGCAGTTCTTC. It codes for CASSLATSGGYNEQFF. The gene calls are TRBV7-3 and TRBJ2-1; TRBD2 matches 13 bases. The CDR3 sequence is 16 residues long. Looked up from germline, CDR1 is SGHTA and CDR2 is FQGTGA. The V segment lost 2 bases and the J segment 4 bases; nucleotides outside the gene matches: 2.